Included here is one T cell receptor (beta chain) sequence, with context. Its target antigen remains unknown. No base quality values were provided; no much bigger clone lies one nucleotide off. The library was prepared using the immunoSEQ multiplex PCR assay. The multiplex PCR relied on a mix of 60 forward primers for TCR Vbeta segments and 13 reverse primers for TCR Jbeta segments. The CDR3 region of rearranged TCR beta genes was amplified from genomic DNA by a multiplex PCR assay. On the Illumina HiSeq System, the amplified TCR beta libraries were sequenced as 87-base-pair reads. Concerning the study's data processing: A later analysis counted tens of millions of unique TCR beta chains across the 640 or so repertoires, and 10 million to 12 million of these chains were shared by at least two donors. Raw reads were error-corrected and collapsed into unique sequences with a nearest-neighbor algorithm that merged closely related sequences to remove PCR and sequencing errors. Alignment of CDR3 sequences to IMGT reference sequences was used to assign V, D and J gene segments. For a sequence to be retained, at least a six-nucleotide match to both a V gene segment and a J gene segment was required. A rearrangement was called productive if the CDR3 had no stop codons and remained in frame with V and J, and every other rearrangement was called non-productive. Following IMGT convention, CDR3 was defined as the stretch from the second conserved V-encoded cysteine to the conserved J-encoded phenylalanine. The earlier analysis of about 590 of the donors excluded sequences that lacked an unambiguous match to a single V gene segment. In an earlier analysis of almost 600 of the donors, a V segment was called functional when productive rearrangements were above 56.7%, and segregating when the standard deviation between donors exceeded 5%. A statistical classification framework was built for diagnosing cytomegalovirus status from the catalog of TCR beta chain sequences. V and J gene assignment, in a later analysis, came from comparing TCR nucleotide sequences with IMGT/GENE-DB human TR gene sequences. The TCRdist pipeline was used in a later analysis to assign CDR3 sequences and most-parsimonious VDJ recombination scenarios. In a later analysis, each TCR beta chain was defined by its CDR3 amino acid sequence together with its V-gene family, and reads without a unique V-gene family were excluded. In a later analysis, some 600 highly shared, low-generation-probability nucleotide sequences were removed to address suspected cross-contamination and a sequencing artifact. In a later analysis, a clonal expansion index for each public chain was calculated from normalized within-repertoire ranks of inferred template counts. A later analysis computed generation probabilities with a VDJ recombination model fitted to out-of-frame rearrangements, and checked the results against IGoR. Hypergeometric tests were used in a later analysis to score TCR-TCR, TCR-HLA and TCR-CMV co-occurrence, with a repertoire-size bias correction applied to the TCR pairs. In a later analysis, false discovery rates were estimated by permuting HLA or CMV assignments 20 times. In a later analysis, co-occurring TCRs were grouped using DBSCAN, and TCRdist sequence similarity was added for clustering within HLA-allele-positive subsets. Repertoires with fewer than 30,000 or more than 120,000 public chains were left out of co-occurrence clustering, as were several repertoires with anomalous nucleotide sharing. Sourced from immuneACCESS, this table was stored by TCRdb with only in-frame sequences that have V and J called. A share of the clones is absent; for the studies checked, an unresolved V gene accounts for under half, and the remainder has no known explanation. For V, J and clone size, that table is used; D and trimming come from the DNA. The sample data list over 100,000 clones, and about 80% of these were observed just once. The leading ten clones occupy 1.5% to 2% of the sample.

In total, 500 to 700 healthy bone marrow donors made up the cohort. All cohort members were sampled while nominally healthy, although unrecorded immune exposures were likely present. The donor was CMV seronegative and belonged to the group of 350 or so seronegative cohort members. Each donor provided a peripheral blood sample, and peripheral blood mononuclear cells were used for TCR beta sequencing. Genomic DNA extraction from the blood cell samples was performed with the Qiagen DNeasy Blood Extraction Kit. Counted from cysteine to phenylalanine, this CDR3 has 15 amino acids. This entry keeps only the CDR3 DNA: 45 bases, framed from base 1. Germline trimming: 4 bases from V, 5 bases from J; junction bases outside gene matches: 10. According to the germline V gene (reference sequence), CDR1 reads SEHNR and CDR2 reads FQNEAQ. The record originates from a study of cytomegalovirus exposure and HLA in healthy donors (dated by TCRdb to the late 2010s). Background on the whole study: An earlier analysis of some 600 of the donors reported 276 Gb of sequence data and 117 million unique TCR beta sequences obtained from about 179 million T cells. An early release that covered 500 to 800 HLA-typed donors contained approximately 300 gigabases of sequencing data and 65 million to 100 million unique TCR sequences. Among the approximately 400 genotyped donors, approximately 77% belonged to the genetic ancestry cluster associated with self-reported Caucasian donors. The study was designed to test whether signatures of past pathogen exposure could be identified by cataloging public T cell receptors. The T cell repertoires of around 730 subjects were profiled by immunosequencing and related to cytomegalovirus serostatus. Along with the approximately 620-subject first cohort, a separate validation cohort of some 130 different subjects was used. To predict cytomegalovirus infection status, the study brought together high-throughput TCR immunosequencing, statistical association of individual TCRs with disease status, and machine learning. A later analysis re-analyzed previously published TCR beta repertoires from 600 to 850 donors and added high-resolution HLA genotyping to study TCR occurrence patterns. Rather than drawing on any new phenotypic data, the later analysis identified candidate immune exposures from TCR beta sequences and the way those sequences occurred across donors. To decide whether each TCR beta V gene segment behaved as functional or pseudogenic, an earlier analysis of fewer than 750 of the donors relied on high-throughput TCR beta sequencing. Donor age, sex, ethnicity and CMV serostatus were collected together with the repertoire data. In a later genetic analysis, genome-wide SNP genotypes for 398 of the 666 donors were used, and that subset was treated as a discovery cohort. Every repertoire in the discovery cohort had been generated on one and the same sequencing platform. HLA typing included class I and class II loci at four-digit resolution. The number of donors typed differed by locus, with about 629-640 for A, B, C, DRB1 and DQB1, around 520 for DQA1, 600 to 610 for DPA1, and about 450 for DPB1. Roughly 5 DR-DQ haplotypes were handled as single units for association and clustering, since linkage in the cohort was strong. On average, roughly 240,000 unique TCR beta nucleotide sequences were sequenced per donor among 398 genotyped donors of the cohort, with around 19% of those sequences being non-productive. Broad study findings and their caveats: In both the original and validation cohorts, the classifier was reported to diagnose cytomegalovirus status with high specificity and sensitivity. This cohort had only TCR beta chains sequenced, and the lack of alpha or paired-chain data limited which features could be detected. A later genetic analysis associated a missense DCLRE1C variant with V-gene and J-gene trimming of TCR beta chains, and an independent cohort replicated the association. The only immune exposure information available for the cohort was CMV serostatus. When HLA alleles, especially DR and DQ, strongly co-occurred, attributing TCR associations to individual alleles was difficult. Over 15 rarely observed V segments, including chromosome 9 orphons, were excluded from the earlier analysis of just under 600 of the donors because counts were too low. Compared with equally common non-associated chains, HLA-associated TCR beta chains in a later analysis were more clonally expanded and had lower generation probabilities. Three of the identified cytomegalovirus-associated TCR beta chains were confirmed in vitro to be specific for cytomegalovirus antigens. In the study, 150 to 200 TCR beta chains were listed as associated with cytomegalovirus. A later genetic analysis reported fewer N-insertions in productive TCRs among donors in an Asian-associated ancestry cluster than the roughly 620-donor mean. A group of highly shared sequence variants was considered likely to be a technical artifact of the sequencing pipeline. Sequencing depth was assumed to be roughly uniform across donors in the presence/absence analyses, though that assumption may not hold. Several of the top co-occurrence clusters appeared to be linked to parvovirus B19, influenza, CMV and Epstein-Barr virus, according to a later analysis. Broadly in line with IMGT annotations, most TCR beta V segments showed up in productive rearrangements about 87% or about 30% of the time in an earlier analysis of 450 to 750 of the donors. A further reported finding was that TCR beta sequences accurately predicted the HLA-A and HLA-B alleles for most subjects in the first cohort. Most TCR sequences were observed very rarely across donors, whereas some public TCRs were present in many individuals. Correlated functional status among segregating V segments might reflect linkage disequilibrium, but an unknown experimental factor could not be ruled out. In a later analysis, some 18,000 TCR beta sequences were associated with specific HLA alleles at a false discovery rate of 0.05. In a later analysis, most CMV-associated TCR beta chains were found to appear HLA-restricted, with HLA associations seemingly driven largely by CMV exposure. According to a later analysis, TCR association rates differed among HLA loci, with DRB1 alleles showing the most associated TCRs and HLA-C alleles showing the fewest. The authors suggested that the approach could potentially be generalized to other disease states and immunological phenotypes. Because HLA typing was missing for some donors at each locus, association tests included only the typed subset. The 87-base-pair reads could not distinguish some IMGT-functional V segments, including TRBV6-2 and TRBV6-3, so those segments were excluded.

The receptor was isolated from a woman aged 40 to 55 in good health and CMV-seronegative. The source material was PBMCs. The rearranged chain carries TRBV7-9 and TRBJ2-5, and TRBD2 aligns with 7 junction nucleotides. The CDR3 sequence is CASSSLAALGETQYF. Read as DNA, the sequence is TGTGCCAGCAGCTCCCTAGCGGCACTCGGGGAGACCCAGTACTTC.